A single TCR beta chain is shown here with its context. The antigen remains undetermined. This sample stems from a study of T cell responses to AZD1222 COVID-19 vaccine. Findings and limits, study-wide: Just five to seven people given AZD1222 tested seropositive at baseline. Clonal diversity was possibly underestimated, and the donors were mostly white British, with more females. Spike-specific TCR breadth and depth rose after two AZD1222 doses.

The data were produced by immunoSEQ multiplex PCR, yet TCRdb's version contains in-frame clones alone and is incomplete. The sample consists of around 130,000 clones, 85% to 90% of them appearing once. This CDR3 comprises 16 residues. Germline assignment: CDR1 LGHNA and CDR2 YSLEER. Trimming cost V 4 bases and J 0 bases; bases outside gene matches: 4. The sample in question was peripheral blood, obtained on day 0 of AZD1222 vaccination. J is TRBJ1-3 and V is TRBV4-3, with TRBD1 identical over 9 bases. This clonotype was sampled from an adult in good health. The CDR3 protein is CASSLGTGNSGNTIYF. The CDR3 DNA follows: TGCGCCAGCAGCCTCGGGACAGGGAACTCTGGAAACACCATATATTTT.